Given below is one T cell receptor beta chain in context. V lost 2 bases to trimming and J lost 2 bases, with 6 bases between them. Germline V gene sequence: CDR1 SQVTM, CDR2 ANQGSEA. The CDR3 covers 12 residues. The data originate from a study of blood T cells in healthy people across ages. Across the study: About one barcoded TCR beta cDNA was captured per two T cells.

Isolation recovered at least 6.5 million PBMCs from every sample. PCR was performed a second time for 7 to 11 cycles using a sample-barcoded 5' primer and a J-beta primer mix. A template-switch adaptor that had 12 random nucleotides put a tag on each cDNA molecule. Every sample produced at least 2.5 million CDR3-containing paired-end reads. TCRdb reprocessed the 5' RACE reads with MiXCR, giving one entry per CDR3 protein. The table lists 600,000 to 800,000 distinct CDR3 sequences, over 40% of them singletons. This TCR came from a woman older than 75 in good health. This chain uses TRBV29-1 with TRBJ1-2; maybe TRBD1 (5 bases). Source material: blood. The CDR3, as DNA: TGCAGCGTTGAAAGGGGAAACTATGGCTACACCTTC. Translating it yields CSVERGNYGYTF. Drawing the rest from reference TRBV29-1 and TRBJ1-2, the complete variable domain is SAVISQKPSRDICQRGTSLTIQCQVDSQVTMMFWYRQQPGQSLTLIATANQGSEATYESGFVIDKFPISRPNLTFSTLTVSNMSPEDSSIYLCSVERGNYGYTFGSGTRLTVV.